Below, 6 T cell receptor beta chains from the same sample are listed, as sequenced in a study of cytomegalovirus exposure and HLA in healthy donors (dated by TCRdb to the late 2010s). Libraries were constructed by the immunoSEQ multiplex PCR assay. A mixture of 60 forward primers for TCR Vbeta segments and 13 reverse primers for TCR Jbeta segments was used in the multiplex PCR. TCRdb took this table from immuneACCESS and kept in-frame rearrangements with V and J called. Such tables lack part of the clones; where checked against another copy, unresolved V genes explain under half of the gap, and the rest is unexplained. This sample comprises 200,000 to 250,000 clones, approximately 90% of them detected only once. 1% of the sample is in the top ten clones. Input material: PBMCs. The receptors were gathered from a woman under 30 in good health and CMV-seronegative.

The rearrangement uses TRBV4-2 and TRBJ2-5; no reliable D call. V lost 3 bases, J lost 3 bases, and 8 bases lay in between. The germline V gene encodes CDR1 LGHNA and CDR2 YNFKEQ. This CDR3 contains 13 residues. The CDR3 region is CASSHSEEETQYF. CDR3 coding DNA: TGTGCCAGCAGCCACAGCGAAGAAGAGACCCAGTACTTC.

The chain employs TRBV19 and TRBJ1-2; 7 positions agree with TRBD1. The CDR3 is made up of 12 amino acids. In germline, CDR1 is LNHDA, CDR2 SQIVND (reference sequence). Germline trimming cut 4 bases from V and 8 bases from J; bases unmatched to any gene: 4. The CDR3 loop reads CASSTRTGGYTF. As DNA, the CDR3 is TGTGCCAGTAGTACCAGGACAGGAGGCTACACCTTC.

The V gene is TRBV9, the J gene TRBJ1-5; D is possibly TRBD1 (6 bases). CDR1 and CDR2 from the germline V gene are SGDLS and YYNGEE. The CDR3 has 18 amino acids. Deletions cut 3 bases from V and 0 bases from J, with 19 bases between. CDR3 nucleotides: TGTGCCAGCAGCGCGTTCCTGACAGGAGGCACTAGCAATCAGCCCCAGCATTTT. This encodes CASSAFLTGGTSNQPQHF.

In its sample, this clone was seen a few times. The chain has TRBV5-4 and TRBJ2-1, with D possibly matching TRBD1 (6 bases). Trimming took 3 bases from V and 7 from J, leaving 20 bases between them. CDR1 is SGHNT and CDR2 is YYREEE in the germline V gene (reference sequence). CDR3 size: 16 residues. The CDR3 is CASSSRTGISGNEQFF. The CDR3 DNA sequence: TGTGCCAGCAGCTCTAGAACAGGGATCAGTGGGAATGAGCAGTTCTTC.

The J gene is TRBJ1-6, the V gene TRBV14; D gene ambiguous. CDR1 and CDR2 from the germline V gene are SGHDN and FVKESK. The CDR3 sequence is 13 residues long. Trimming pared 5 bases from V and 7 bases from J, leaving 9 bases between. The CDR3 sequence: CASSGQTNSPLHF. The DNA of the CDR3 is TGTGCCAGCAGCGGGCAGACCAATTCACCCCTCCACTTT.

For this clone: One end of the junction fails to match germline, which may point to a read error. This chain joins TRBV19 and TRBJ1-1; no firm D call. From germline, CDR1 is LNHDA and CDR2 SQIVND (reference sequence). CDR3 length equals 12 residues. The CDR3 DNA is TGTACCAGTAGTACGTCTCGACAAGAAGCTTTCTTT. Translation gives CTSSTSRQEAFF.